Below, 8 T cell receptor beta chains from the same sample are listed, as sequenced in a study of control samples from healthy donors and cancer patients. Only in-frame clones appear in the TCRdb table, and some are missing; sequencing was by immunoSEQ multiplex PCR. The repertoire holds 150,000 to 200,000 clones, with 70% to 90% as singletons. Sample: blood. Receptor source: a man aged 25-45 years in good health.

This clone was seen once. The chain recombines TRBV2 with TRBJ2-3; D possibly corresponds to TRBD1 (5 bases). V was clipped by 7 bases and J by 7 bases, with 12 bases between them. This CDR3 is built from 12 residues. Germline-derived CDR1 and CDR2 are SNHLY and FYNNEI. CDR3 DNA: TGTGCCAGCATCCAGGGTGGAAATACGCAGTATTTT. As protein: CASIQGGNTQYF.

V usage is TRBV11-3 and J usage is TRBJ1-3; possible D gene TRBD1, 5 bases. From germline, CDR1 is SGHNT and CDR2 YENEEA. Trimming took off 5 bases at V and 2 bases at J, with 10 bases between the two ends. The CDR3 length is 14 residues. The CDR3 DNA reads as TGTGCCAGCAGCATTCGGGGCCCTGGAAACACCATATATTTT. Protein product: CASSIRGPGNTIYF.

V and J are TRBV19 and TRBJ1-5, with TRBD1 identical over 7 bases. The CDR3 consists of 13 residues. Germline CDR1 and CDR2: LNHDA and SQIVND (reference sequence). V was pared by 9 bases and J by 3 bases, with 5 bases of the junction left unmatched. The CDR3 DNA reads TGTGCCAGCAAGGACAGGTTCAATCAGCCCCAGCATTTT. Translation gives CASKDRFNQPQHF.

This clone showed up just once. V and J are TRBV27 and TRBJ1-1; no clear D gene. Per the germline V gene, CDR1 is MNHEY and CDR2 is SMNVEV (reference sequence). The V gene lost 7 bases and the J gene lost 0 bases, with 9 bases spanning the gap. The CDR3 covers 13 residues. This CDR3 is CASMGGVNTEAFF. CDR3 in DNA: TGTGCCAGCATGGGTGGGGTGAACACTGAAGCTTTCTTT.

The CDR3 DNA reads TGCGCCAGCAGCTTGGCTGAATCTGGGCGGGGCTACACCTTC. As protein: CASSLAESGRGYTF. This chain joins TRBV5-1 and TRBJ1-2; D uncertain. Trimming took off 0 bases at V and 8 bases at J, with 14 bases between the two ends. This CDR3 spans 14 amino acids. Germline V gene sequence: CDR1 SGHRS, CDR2 YFSETQ.

The gene calls are TRBV29-1 and TRBJ2-1, with 9 bases that match TRBD2. This CDR3 contains 12 residues. V gave up 8 bases and J gave up 8 bases; unmatched junction bases: 7. The germline V gene has CDR1 SQVTM and CDR2 ANQGSEA. Here the CDR3 DNA reads TGCAGCTTGAGAGGCGGGAGGGATGAGCAGTTCTTC. Encoded protein: CSLRGGRDEQFF.

The chain joins TRBV20-1 to TRBJ1-1; no clear D. The CDR3 runs to 11 residues. Looked up from germline, CDR1 is DFQATT and CDR2 is SNEGSKA (reference sequence). Trimming removed 2 bases from V and 4 bases from J, with 5 bases in between. For the CDR3, the DNA is TGCAGTGCTAGATACGGCACTGAAGCTTTCTTT. This translates into CSARYGTEAFF.

The chain couples TRBV7-3 to TRBJ2-6; D is perhaps TRBD1 or TRBD2 (5 bases each). The length of the CDR3 is 19 residues. V lost 5 bases to trimming and J lost 0 bases, with 20 bases between them. The germline V gene has CDR1 SGHTA and CDR2 FQGTGA. CDR3 loop: CASSPRGSPWGSGANVLTF. Here the CDR3 DNA reads TGTGCCAGCAGCCCCCGGGGCAGTCCCTGGGGCTCTGGGGCCAACGTCCTGACTTTC. The whole variable domain, filled in from reference TRBV7-3 and TRBJ2-6, reads GAGVSQTPSNKVTEKGKYVELRCDPISGHTALYWYRQSLGQGPEFLIYFQGTGAADDSGLPNDRFFAVRPEGSVSTLKIQRTERGDSAVYLCASSPRGSPWGSGANVLTFGAGSRLTVL.